A single sample is the source of the 26 T cell receptor beta chains below, sequenced in a study of CD8 T cells in Susac syndrome. Random hexamers were used to reverse transcribe 0.5 to 1 ug of RNA. From the immunoSEQ multiplex PCR reads, TCRdb called clonotypes with MiXCR, one entry per CDR3 protein. This sample carries around 170,000 distinct CDR3 sequences, over 90% of them seen once, and the ten largest clones take roughly 0.15%. Sequencing was performed on CD8+ T cells from PBMCs. These receptors came from a human donor with Susac syndrome.

The chain carries TRBV4-1 and TRBJ2-5; D is unclear. Germline V gives CDR1 MGHRA, CDR2 YSYEKL. This CDR3 is 12 amino acids long. V lost 2 bases and J lost 3, with 4 bases in between. CDR3 amino acids: CASSQCKETQYF. CDR3 nucleotides: TGCGCCAGCAGCCAATGTAAAGAGACCCAGTACTTC.

This CDR3 is CASSQAGEGGYTF. The CDR3 nucleotides are TGCGCCAGCAGCCAAGCCGGGGAAGGTGGCTACACCTTC. The rearrangement joins TRBV4-1 to TRBJ1-2; unclear D gene. V lost 1 base and J 7 bases, leaving 10 bases between the germline ends. The CDR3 length is 13 residues. CDR1 and CDR2 (germline): MGHRA, YSYEKL.

This chain joins TRBV30 and TRBJ1-1, with D maybe TRBD1 (5 bases). This CDR3 has 14 residues. V was cut by 0 bases and J by 4 bases, with 12 bases left in between. Germline lookup yields CDR1 GTSNPN and CDR2 SVGIG (reference sequence). The CDR3 sequence is CAWSVGAGFTEAFF. CDR3 DNA: TGTGCCTGGAGTGTAGGGGCCGGGTTCACTGAAGCTTTCTTT.

V gene TRBV7-9 combines with J gene TRBJ2-1; 9 nucleotides line up with TRBD2. The CDR3 is made up of 15 amino acids. CDR1 SEHNR and CDR2 FQNEAQ come from the germline V gene (reference sequence). Trimming cost V 6 bases and J 10 bases; bases outside gene matches: 13. This chain's CDR3 is CASRQEREAFKEQFF. CDR3 nucleotide sequence: TGTGCCAGCAGGCAGGAGCGGGAGGCTTTCAAGGAGCAGTTCTTC.

This clonotype was recorded a few times. The chain carries TRBV23-1 and TRBJ2-7; 8 nucleotides align to TRBD1. TRBV23-1 is treated as an ORF (open reading frame) with a function not yet certain. Trimming removed 2 bases from V and 2 bases from J; junction bases left unmatched: 5. The CDR3 totals 15 residues. The CDR3 sequence is CASSQGQGRTYEQYF. The DNA for the CDR3 is TGCGCCAGCAGTCAAGGACAGGGCCGAACCTACGAGCAGTACTTC.

V usage is TRBV7-9 and J usage is TRBJ2-7; 8 nucleotides match TRBD1. The CDR3 covers 14 residues. Germline V lookup: CDR1 SEHNR, CDR2 FQNEAQ (reference sequence). With V trimmed by 2 bases and J by 2 bases, 2 bases remained unmatched. The DNA of the CDR3 is TGTGCCAGCAGCTTACAACAGGGGGCCTACGAGCAGTACTTC. Translation gives CASSLQQGAYEQYF. The whole variable domain, filled in from reference TRBV7-9 and TRBJ2-7, reads DTGVSQNPRHKITKRGQNVTFRCDPISEHNRLYWYRQTLGQGPEFLTYFQNEAQLEKSRLLSDRFSAERPKGSFSTLEIQRTEQGDSAMYLCASSLQQGAYEQYFGPGTRLTVT.

The CDR3 loop is CAWSMTGGLDEQYF. DNA of the CDR3: TGTGCCTGGAGTATGACAGGGGGCTTGGACGAGCAGTACTTC. The genes are TRBV30 and TRBJ2-7; 10 nucleotides align to TRBD1. The germline gives CDR1 GTSNPN, CDR2 SVGIG (reference sequence). The CDR3 runs to 14 residues. With 2 bases clipped from V and 5 bases from J, the junction kept 6 bases outside the gene matches.

The chain uses TRBV3-1 and TRBJ2-7, with a possible D match to TRBD2 (6 bases). CDR1 and CDR2 from the germline V gene are LGHDT and YNNKEL (reference sequence). Trimming left V 0 bases short and J 7 bases short, with 22 bases between. The CDR3 length is 17 residues. Here the CDR3 DNA reads TGTGCCAGCAGCCAAGATTTAACAGCGACGGGGGTTATAGAGCAGTACTTC. Translation: CASSQDLTATGVIEQYF.

V and J are TRBV12-3 or TRBV12-4 and TRBJ2-4; tentatively, D is TRBD1 (5 bases). The CDR3 has 14 residues. V lost 3 bases and J 9 bases, leaving 15 bases between the germline ends. CDR3 amino acids: CASSFGQRLAIQYF. The CDR3 bases are TGTGCCAGCAGTTTTGGACAAAGGTTGGCCATTCAGTACTTC.

The rearrangement uses TRBV3-1 and TRBJ2-5; TRBD2 matches at 10 bases. V lost 3 bases and J lost 5; bases outside the gene matches: 9. Germline CDR1 is LGHDT and CDR2 is YNNKEL (reference sequence). This CDR3 has 16 amino acids. CDR3 sequence reads: CASSHSSGSWKETQYF. In nucleotides, the CDR3 is TGTGCCAGCAGCCACTCTAGCGGGAGCTGGAAGGAGACCCAGTACTTC.

The CDR3 region has the DNA TGTGCCAGCAGTTTATCCGGGATAGATACGCAGTATTTT. Translating gives CASSLSGIDTQYF. The genes are TRBV27 and TRBJ2-3; TRBD2 is a possible D gene (5 bases). The CDR3 covers 13 residues. Per the germline V gene, CDR1 is MNHEY and CDR2 is SMNVEV (reference sequence). V was cut by 0 bases and J by 5 bases, with 6 bases left in between.

V usage is TRBV6-5 and J usage is TRBJ2-3; D is perhaps TRBD2 (5 bases). The CDR3 has 15 amino acids. V lost 1 base and J 0 bases, leaving 8 bases between the germline ends. Germline V lookup: CDR1 MNHEY, CDR2 SVGAGI. This CDR3 reads CASSYFRTSTDTQYF. The CDR3 DNA sequence: TGTGCCAGCAGTTACTTCAGGACTAGCACAGATACGCAGTATTTT.

CDR3 coding DNA: TGTGCCAGCAATCAAGGAGGAAAGACCCAGTACTTC. Amino acids: CASNQGGKTQYF. The chain carries TRBV12-3 or TRBV12-4 and TRBJ2-5; the D gene is possibly TRBD2 (5 bases). The CDR3 consists of 12 residues. The V end was cut by 7 bases, the J end by 6 bases, with 12 bases between.

The J gene is TRBJ2-3, the V gene TRBV12-3 or TRBV12-4, with D unclear. CDR3 length: 13 amino acids. The V end lost 4 bases, the J end lost 2 bases, and 7 bases lay between the germline ends. CDR3 residues: CASSSQVTDTQYF. DNA of the CDR3: TGTGCCAGCAGTTCGCAGGTCACAGATACGCAGTATTTT.

This chain connects TRBV27 to TRBJ2-5, with D possibly TRBD1 on 5 matching bases. Trimming took off 5 bases at V and 2 bases at J, with 9 bases between the two ends. CDR1 MNHEY and CDR2 SMNVEV come from the germline V gene (reference sequence). The CDR3 spans 13 residues. Here the CDR3 DNA reads TGTGCCAGCAGTGGGGCCCCTCAAGAGACCCAGTACTTC. This gives the protein CASSGAPQETQYF.

This chain uses TRBV7-3 with TRBJ2-3; no reliable D call. The CDR3 is made up of 13 amino acids. Per the germline V gene, CDR1 is SGHTA and CDR2 is FQGTGA. V lost 3 bases and J lost 4, with 8 bases in between. The CDR3 region has the DNA TGTGCCAGCAGCTTCCTAAGTTCAGATACGCAGTATTTT. Its protein is CASSFLSSDTQYF.

This chain connects TRBV18 to TRBJ2-5; D uncertain. V was shortened by 1 base and J by 5 bases, with 11 bases between the two germline ends. This CDR3 region has 14 residues. Germline lookup yields CDR1 KGHSH and CDR2 LQKENI. CDR3 in DNA: TGTGCCAGCTCACCACGCAGCAGCCCGGAGACCCAGTACTTC. Amino acid sequence: CASSPRSSPETQYF. Drawing the rest from reference TRBV18 and TRBJ2-5, the complete variable domain is NAGVMQNPRHLVRRRGQEARLRCSPMKGHSHVYWYRQLPEEGLKFMVYLQKENIIDESGMPKERFSAEFPKEGPSILRIQQVVRGDSAAYFCASSPRSSPETQYFGPGTRLLVL.

The V call is TRBV29-1, the J call TRBJ2-4; TRBD2 agrees at 14 bases. The V segment lost 7 bases and the J segment 0 bases; nucleotides outside the gene matches: 5. The CDR3 totals 16 residues. CDR1 and CDR2 (germline): SQVTM, ANQGSEA. Here the CDR3 DNA reads TGCAGCGCACAGACTAGCGGGGGGGAAGCCAAAAACATTCAGTACTTC. Amino acids: CSAQTSGGEAKNIQYF.

This rearrangement joins TRBV5-7 to TRBJ1-2; no clear D. TRBV5-7 is an open reading frame, and its role is uncertain. There are 12 residues in the CDR3. The V end was cut by 6 bases, the J end by 8 bases, with 14 bases between. CDR3 coding DNA: TGTGCCAGCAACGGCCCCCGTTGGGGCTACACCTTC. This codes for CASNGPRWGYTF.

The V and J genes are TRBV4-2 and TRBJ2-5; 9 bases line up with TRBD2. V shed 1 base, J shed 5 bases, and the junction held 14 bases outside the gene matches. CDR3 length: 18 residues. The germline CDR1 and CDR2 sequences are LGHNA and YNFKEQ. Here the CDR3 DNA reads TGTGCCAGCAGCCAAGCCTGGCCTTCTAGCGGGATGGACGAGACCCAGTACTTC. This codes for CASSQAWPSSGMDETQYF.

J is TRBJ2-1 and V is TRBV9; D perhaps matches TRBD2 (7 bases). Trimming cost V 0 bases and J 8 bases, with 12 bases left between them. The CDR3 runs to 14 residues. CDR1 and CDR2 (germline): SGDLS, YYNGEE. The chain's CDR3 is CASSVGGGWDEQFF. The CDR3 nucleotides are TGTGCCAGCAGCGTAGGCGGGGGCTGGGATGAGCAGTTCTTC.

The chain employs TRBV6-5 and TRBJ2-7; 8 bases are shared with TRBD2. Germline CDR1 reads MNHEY; CDR2 reads SVGAGI. CDR3 size: 15 residues. The trim removed 0 bases at V and 3 bases at J, leaving 4 bases unmatched. The CDR3 bases are TGTGCCAGCAGTTACTCACTAGCGGAGATCTACGAGCAGTACTTC. As protein: CASSYSLAEIYEQYF.

The chain uses TRBV9 and TRBJ1-1; a possible D gene is TRBD1 (5 bases). Trimming left V 3 bases short and J 0 bases short, with 9 bases between. The CDR3 consists of 14 residues. CDR1 and CDR2 from the germline V gene are SGDLS and YYNGEE. Here the CDR3 DNA reads TGTGCCAGCAGCGCCAGGGCGGTGAACACTGAAGCTTTCTTT. Encoded protein: CASSARAVNTEAFF.

V gene TRBV2 combines with J gene TRBJ2-1; 8 bases align to TRBD1. The CDR3 covers 15 residues. The V segment lost 2 bases and the J segment 4 bases; nucleotides outside the gene matches: 4. The germline V gene encodes CDR1 SNHLY and CDR2 FYNNEI. For the CDR3, the DNA is TGTGCCAGCAGTGAAAGGGGACAGGTATACAATGAGCAGTTCTTC. Its translation is CASSERGQVYNEQFF. The whole variable domain, remainder taken from reference TRBV2 and TRBJ2-1, is EPEVTQTPSHQVTQMGQEVILRCVPISNHLYFYWYRQILGQKVEFLVSFYNNEISEKSEIFDDQFSVERPDGSNFTLKIRSTKLEDSAMYFCASSERGQVYNEQFFGPGTRLTVL.

J is TRBJ2-2 and V is TRBV9, with D possibly being TRBD1 (5 bases). Between the trimmed V and J ends, which lost 0 bases and 5 bases, there was a span of 14 bases. The CDR3 extends over 16 amino acids. CDR1 is SGDLS, CDR2 YYNGEE, per germline. The CDR3 DNA reads as TGTGCCAGCAGCGTAGGTGTGGGGCCGGCGACCGGGGAGCTGTTTTTT. It specifies CASSVGVGPATGELFF.

The chain links TRBV18 to TRBJ1-2; D is possibly TRBD1 (5 bases). Germline CDR1 and CDR2: KGHSH and LQKENI. Between the trimmed V and J ends, which lost 2 bases and 2 bases, there was a span of 9 bases. The CDR3 loop spans 14 amino acids. The CDR3 nucleotides read TGTGCCAGCTCACCAAATCCAGGGAACTATGGCTACACCTTC. This encodes CASSPNPGNYGYTF.